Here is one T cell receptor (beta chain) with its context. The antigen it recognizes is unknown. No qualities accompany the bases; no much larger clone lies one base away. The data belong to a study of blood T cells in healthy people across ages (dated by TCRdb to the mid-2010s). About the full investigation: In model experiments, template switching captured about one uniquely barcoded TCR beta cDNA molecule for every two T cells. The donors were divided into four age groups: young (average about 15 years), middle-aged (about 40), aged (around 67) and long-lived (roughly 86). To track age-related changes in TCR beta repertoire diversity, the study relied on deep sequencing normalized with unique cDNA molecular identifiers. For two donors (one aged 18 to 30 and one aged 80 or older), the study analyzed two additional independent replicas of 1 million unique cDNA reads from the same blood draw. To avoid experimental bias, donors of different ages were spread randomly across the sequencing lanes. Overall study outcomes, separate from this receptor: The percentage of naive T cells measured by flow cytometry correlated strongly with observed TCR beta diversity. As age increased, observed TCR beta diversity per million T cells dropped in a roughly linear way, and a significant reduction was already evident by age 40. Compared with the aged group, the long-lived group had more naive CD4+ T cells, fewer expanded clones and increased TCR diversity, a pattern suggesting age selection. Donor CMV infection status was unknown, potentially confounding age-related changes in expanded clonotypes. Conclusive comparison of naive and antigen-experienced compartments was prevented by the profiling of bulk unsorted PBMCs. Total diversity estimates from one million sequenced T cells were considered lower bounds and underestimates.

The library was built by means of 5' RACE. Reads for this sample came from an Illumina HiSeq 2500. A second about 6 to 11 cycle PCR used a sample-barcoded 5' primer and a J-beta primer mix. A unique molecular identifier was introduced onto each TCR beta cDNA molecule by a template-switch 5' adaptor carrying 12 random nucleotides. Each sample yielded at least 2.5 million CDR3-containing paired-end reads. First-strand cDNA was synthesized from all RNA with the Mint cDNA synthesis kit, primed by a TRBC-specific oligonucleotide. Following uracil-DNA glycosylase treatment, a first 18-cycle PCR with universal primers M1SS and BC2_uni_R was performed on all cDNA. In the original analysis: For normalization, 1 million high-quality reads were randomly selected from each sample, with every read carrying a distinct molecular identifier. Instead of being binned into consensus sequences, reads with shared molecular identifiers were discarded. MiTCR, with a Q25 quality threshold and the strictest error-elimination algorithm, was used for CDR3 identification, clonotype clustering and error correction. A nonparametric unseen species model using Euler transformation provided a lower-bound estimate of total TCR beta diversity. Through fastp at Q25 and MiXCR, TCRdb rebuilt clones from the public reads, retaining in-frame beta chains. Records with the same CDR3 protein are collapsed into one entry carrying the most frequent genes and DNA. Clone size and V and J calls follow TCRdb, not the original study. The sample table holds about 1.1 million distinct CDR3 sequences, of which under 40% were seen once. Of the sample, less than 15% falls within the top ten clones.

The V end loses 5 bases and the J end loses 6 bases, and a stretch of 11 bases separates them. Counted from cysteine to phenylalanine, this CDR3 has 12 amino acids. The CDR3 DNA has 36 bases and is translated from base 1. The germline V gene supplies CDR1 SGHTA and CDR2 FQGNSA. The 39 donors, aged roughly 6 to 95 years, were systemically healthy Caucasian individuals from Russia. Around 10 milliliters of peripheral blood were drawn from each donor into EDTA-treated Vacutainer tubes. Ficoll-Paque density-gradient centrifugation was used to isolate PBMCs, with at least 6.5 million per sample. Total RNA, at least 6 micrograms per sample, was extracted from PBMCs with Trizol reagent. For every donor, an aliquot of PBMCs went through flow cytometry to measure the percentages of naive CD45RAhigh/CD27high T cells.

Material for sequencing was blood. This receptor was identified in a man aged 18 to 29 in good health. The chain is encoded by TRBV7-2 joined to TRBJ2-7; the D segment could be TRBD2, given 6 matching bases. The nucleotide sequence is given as TGTGCCAGCAGCCCGGGGGTGGGCGAGCAGTACTTC. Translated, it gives CASSPGVGEQYF.